This is a list of T cell receptor beta chains from one sample in a study of T cells in Graves' hyperthyroidism and ophthalmopathy. One entry per CDR3 protein, called by TCRdb with MiXCR from the multiplex PCR reads. The sample lists about 480,000 distinct CDR3 sequences, around 15% seen once, with about a sixth in the top ten. Sequencing was done on a sample of blood. The origin of the receptors is a woman aged 18-35 years with Graves' hyperthyroidism. Both conserved end residues are part of each CDR3. Fields, in order: clone size, D gene, V gene, J gene, CDR3 DNA, CDR3 protein. The D gene is left open where the match is weak. Rows may omit the clone size; those that give it use once, few, many or a size class.

many	-	TRBV7-2	TRBJ1-1	TGTGCCAGCAGCTTACCGGGGTCGCACACTGAAGCTTTCTTT	CASSLPGSHTEAFF
many	-	TRBV30	TRBJ1-1	TGTGCCTGGAGCGCAGAATTTGACACTGAAGCTTTCTTT	CAWSAEFDTEAFF
many	-	TRBV11-1	TRBJ2-6	TGTGCCAGCAGCTTACGGGGCGGTGGGGCCAACGTCCTGACTTTC	CASSLRGGGANVLTF
few	-	TRBV19	TRBJ2-3	TGTGCCAGTAGTATTATCTGGCCTAGCACAGATACGCAGTATTTT	CASSIIWPSTDTQYF
many	-	TRBV30	TRBJ1-6	TGTGCCTGGAGTGCGTACCTCCGGGCCTCCACCCGGAATTCACCCCTCCACTTT	CAWSAYLRASTRNSPLHF
many	-	TRBV7-2	TRBJ2-1	TGTGCCAGCAGCACACAGGGGGTGGGGCGGGGGGAGCAGTTCTTC	CASSTQGVGRGEQFF
many	-	TRBV4-1	TRBJ1-6	TGCGCCAGCAGCCTCGCCCCCGGTTCACCCCTCCACTTT	CASSLAPGSPLHF
-	-	TRBV7-2	TRBJ1-4	TGTGCCAGCAGCTCGCAGGGGCTGTGGGAAAAACTGTTTTTT	CASSSQGLWEKLFF
-	-	TRBV12-3/TRBV12-4	TRBJ2-7	TGTGCCAGCACTTACCAGACAGACGAGCAGTACTTC	CASTYQTDEQYF
many	TRBD1	TRBV12-3/TRBV12-4	TRBJ1-1	TGTGCCAGCAGTTTCGACAGGGGTTTCACTGAAGCTTTCTTT	CASSFDRGFTEAFF
-	TRBD1	TRBV6-1	TRBJ1-2	TGTGCCAGCATAAGGGACAGGACTAACTATGGCTACACCTTC	CASIRDRTNYGYTF
many	TRBD2	TRBV6-5	TRBJ2-7	TGTGCCAGCAGTTATCGGCCTAGCGGGACGGAGTACGAGCAGTACTTC	CASSYRPSGTEYEQYF
-	-	TRBV20-1	TRBJ2-5	TGCAGTGCAGGGCCGGAGGGGTCTCAGGAGACCCAGTACTTC	CSAGPEGSQETQYF
-	-	TRBV28	TRBJ2-1	TGTGCCAGCAGTTTAGGGGGCAGGAGCTCCTACGAGCAGTTCTTC	CASSLGGRSSYEQFF
-	-	TRBV6-1	TRBJ1-4	TGTGCCAGCAGAAGTGGGGCAACTAATGAAAAACTGTTTTTT	CASRSGATNEKLFF
few	-	TRBV28	TRBJ2-5	TGTGCCAGCAGTTTCTGGGAGACCCAGTACTTC	CASSFWETQYF
many	TRBD2	TRBV11-3	TRBJ2-2	TGTGCCAGCAGCTTAGCACTAGCGGGAGGCAGCGGGGAGCTGTTTTTT	CASSLALAGGSGELFF
-	-	TRBV5-8	TRBJ2-7	TGTGCCAGCAGCTTGGATCCGGGAGACGTCTACGAGCAGTACTTC	CASSLDPGDVYEQYF
-	-	TRBV4-1	TRBJ1-3	TGCGCCAGCAGCCACAGCAGGGCCTCTGGAAACACCATATATTTT	CASSHSRASGNTIYF
many	-	TRBV5-1	TRBJ1-1	TGCGCCAGCAGCTTGGAAGCTTCAGGGGTTACTGAAGCTTTCTTT	CASSLEASGVTEAFF
many	TRBD1	TRBV29-1	TRBJ1-1	TGCAGCGTTGAAGACCTTTTCCAGGGGGCCGGGGAAGCTTTCTTT	CSVEDLFQGAGEAFF
many	-	TRBV11-1	TRBJ2-2	TGTGCCAGCAGCCCCGGGTGGGGATCGAACACCGGGGAGCTGTTTTTT	CASSPGWGSNTGELFF
-	-	TRBV9	TRBJ2-5	TGTGCCAGCAGCGCCCGGACACACTCACAAGAGACCCAGTACTTC	CASSARTHSQETQYF
many	-	TRBV12-5	TRBJ1-2	TGTGCTAGTGGTTTGCCGGACACGTACTATGGCTACACCTTC	CASGLPDTYYGYTF
few	-	TRBV20-1	TRBJ1-6	TGCAGTGCTAGAGATGGGGGACGGGGGAATAATTCACCCCTCCACTTT	CSARDGGRGNNSPLHF
many	TRBD1	TRBV20-1	TRBJ2-7	TGCAGTGCATCTAGGACAGGGGGCGCGGAGCAGTACTTC	CSASRTGGAEQYF
-	-	TRBV7-2	TRBJ2-1	TGTGCCAGCAGCTTAGGGCTTGGGGCATCGTCCTACAATGAGCAGTTCTTC	CASSLGLGASSYNEQFF
-	-	TRBV4-1	TRBJ2-7	TGCGCCAGCAGCCAAACCGGGACTGCTAACGAGCAGTACTTC	CASSQTGTANEQYF
-	-	TRBV30	TRBJ2-7	TGTGCCTGGAGTGCCCCGACTTACCTAGGCGACGAGCAGTACTTC	CAWSAPTYLGDEQYF
many	-	TRBV29-1	TRBJ2-5	TGCAGCGTTGAAGAAGATGGCAGACAAGAGACCCAGTACTTC	CSVEEDGRQETQYF
many	TRBD2	TRBV5-1	TRBJ2-3	TGCGCCAGCAGCTCTACTAGCGGGAGTGATACGCAGTATTTT	CASSSTSGSDTQYF
many	-	TRBV6-1	TRBJ1-2	TGTGCCAGCAAGCCGGGGCCAGCGGACTATGGCTACACCTTC	CASKPGPADYGYTF
-	TRBD1	TRBV20-1	TRBJ1-5	TGCAGTGCAGACAGGGGCTCCAATCAGCCCCAGCATTTT	CSADRGSNQPQHF
-	-	TRBV11-1	TRBJ1-1	TGTGCCAGCAGCTCCCCGAGTGCGGCACGAGAAGCTTTCTTT	CASSSPSAAREAFF
many	-	TRBV29-1	TRBJ1-2	TGCAGCGTTCGGAACTTAGGGGAAGGGGGTGGCTACACCTTC	CSVRNLGEGGGYTF
many	-	TRBV18	TRBJ1-3	TGTGCCAGCTCACCCGAAACTGGAAACACCATATATTTT	CASSPETGNTIYF
-	TRBD2	TRBV27	TRBJ2-3	TGTGCCACCCTAGCGGGAGGGCCCACAGATACGCAGTATTTT	CATLAGGPTDTQYF
many	TRBD2	TRBV5-1	TRBJ2-3	TGCGCCAGCAGCTTGACCGGGAGGCGGTGGACCACTTCTAGCACAGATACGCAGTATTTT	CASSLTGRRWTTSSTDTQYF
many	TRBD1	TRBV11-2	TRBJ1-4	TGTGCCAGCAGCTTAGGCGACAGGGACCGAGAAAAACTGTTTTTT	CASSLGDRDREKLFF
many	TRBD1	TRBV11-3	TRBJ2-7	TGTGCCAGCAGCTTCGGACAGGGCGGATACGAGCAGTACTTC	CASSFGQGGYEQYF
many	-	TRBV5-1	TRBJ2-3	TGCGCCAGCAGCTTGGGAGCCCCCACAGATACGCAGTATTTT	CASSLGAPTDTQYF
many	TRBD1	TRBV11-3	TRBJ2-1	TGTGCCAGCAGCTTAGATTCTACAGGGGGCTCCTACAATGAGCAGTTCTTC	CASSLDSTGGSYNEQFF
-	-	TRBV29-1	TRBJ2-3	TGCAGCGTTGAAGTAGCTGGCCAAGCGGCAGATACGCAGTATTTT	CSVEVAGQAADTQYF
many	TRBD1	TRBV9	TRBJ1-3	TGTGCCAGCAGCGTAGCGGGACAGGCCTGGGAAAGCACCATATATTTT	CASSVAGQAWESTIYF